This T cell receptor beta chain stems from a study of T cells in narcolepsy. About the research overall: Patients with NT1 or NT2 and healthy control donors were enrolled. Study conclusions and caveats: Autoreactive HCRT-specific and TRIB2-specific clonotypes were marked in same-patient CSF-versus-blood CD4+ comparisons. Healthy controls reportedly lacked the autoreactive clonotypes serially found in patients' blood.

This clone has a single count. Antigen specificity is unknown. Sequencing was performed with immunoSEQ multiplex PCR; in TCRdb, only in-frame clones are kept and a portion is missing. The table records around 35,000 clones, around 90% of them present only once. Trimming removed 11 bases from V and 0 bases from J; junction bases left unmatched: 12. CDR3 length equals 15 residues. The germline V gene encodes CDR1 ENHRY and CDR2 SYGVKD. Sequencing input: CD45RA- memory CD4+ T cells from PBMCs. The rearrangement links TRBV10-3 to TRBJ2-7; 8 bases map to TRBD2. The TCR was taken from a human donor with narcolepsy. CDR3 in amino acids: CASTGLAGGSYEQYF. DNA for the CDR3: TGTGCCTCGACCGGGCTGGCGGGGGGCTCCTACGAGCAGTACTTC.